The source of this T cell receptor beta chain is a study of blood T cell repertoires in COVID-19. Unmatched junction bases numbered 9, after V lost 5 bases and J lost 11 bases. CDR3 length: 13 amino acids. Germline V gene lookup returns CDR1 MNHEY and CDR2 SMNVEV (reference sequence). Generated by immunoSEQ multiplex PCR, the TCRdb table keeps only in-frame clones and is missing some. The sample carries about 18,000 clones, roughly 87% recorded once. This TCR was recovered from a human donor in a cohort sampled during active COVID-19. The donor label of this sample is uncertain. The sample comprised peripheral blood. The V gene is TRBV27, the J gene TRBJ1-1, with 9 bases fitting TRBD1. The CDR3 spells CASSVRWDRDAFF. Written as DNA, the CDR3 is TGTGCCAGCAGTGTCCGGTGGGACAGGGATGCTTTCTTT.